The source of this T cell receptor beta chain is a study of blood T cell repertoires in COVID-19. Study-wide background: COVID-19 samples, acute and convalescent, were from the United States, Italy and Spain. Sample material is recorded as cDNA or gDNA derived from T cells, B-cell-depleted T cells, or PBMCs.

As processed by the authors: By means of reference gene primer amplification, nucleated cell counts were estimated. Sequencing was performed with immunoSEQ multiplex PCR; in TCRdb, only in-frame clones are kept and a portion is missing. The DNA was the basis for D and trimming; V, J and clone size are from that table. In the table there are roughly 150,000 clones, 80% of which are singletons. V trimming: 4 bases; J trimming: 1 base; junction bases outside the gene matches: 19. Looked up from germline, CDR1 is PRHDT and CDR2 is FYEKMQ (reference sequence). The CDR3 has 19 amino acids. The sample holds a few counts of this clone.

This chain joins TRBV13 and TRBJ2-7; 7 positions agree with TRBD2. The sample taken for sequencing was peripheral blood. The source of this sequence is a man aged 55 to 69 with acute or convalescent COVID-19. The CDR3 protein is CASSSSSGIQIGPSYEQYF. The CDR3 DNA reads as TGTGCCAGCAGCTCCTCTAGCGGCATCCAAATCGGCCCATCCTACGAGCAGTACTTC.